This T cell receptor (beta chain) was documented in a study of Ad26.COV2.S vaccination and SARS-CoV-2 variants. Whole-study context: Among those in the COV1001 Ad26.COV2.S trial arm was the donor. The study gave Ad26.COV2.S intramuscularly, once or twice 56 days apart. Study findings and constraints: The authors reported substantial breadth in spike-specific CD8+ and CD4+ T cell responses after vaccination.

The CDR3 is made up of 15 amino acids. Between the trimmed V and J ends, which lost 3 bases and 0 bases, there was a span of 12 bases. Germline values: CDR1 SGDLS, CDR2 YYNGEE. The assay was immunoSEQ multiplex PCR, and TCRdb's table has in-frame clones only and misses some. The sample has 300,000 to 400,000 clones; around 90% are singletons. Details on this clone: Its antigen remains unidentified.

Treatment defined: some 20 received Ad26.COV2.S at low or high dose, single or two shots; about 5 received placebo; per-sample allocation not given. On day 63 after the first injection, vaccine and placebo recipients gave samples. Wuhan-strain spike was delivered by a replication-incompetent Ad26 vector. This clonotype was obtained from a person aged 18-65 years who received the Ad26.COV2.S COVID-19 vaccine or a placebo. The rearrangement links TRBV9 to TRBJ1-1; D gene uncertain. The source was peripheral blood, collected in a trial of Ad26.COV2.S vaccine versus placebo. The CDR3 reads CASSARKGMNTEAFF. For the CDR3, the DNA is TGTGCCAGCAGCGCCCGCAAAGGTATGAACACTGAAGCTTTCTTT. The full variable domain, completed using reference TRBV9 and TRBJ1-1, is DSGVTQTPKHLITATGQRVTLRCSPRSGDLSVYWYQQSLDQGLQFLIQYYNGEERAKGNILERFSAQQFPDLHSELNLSSLELGDSALYFCASSARKGMNTEAFFGQGTRLTVV.